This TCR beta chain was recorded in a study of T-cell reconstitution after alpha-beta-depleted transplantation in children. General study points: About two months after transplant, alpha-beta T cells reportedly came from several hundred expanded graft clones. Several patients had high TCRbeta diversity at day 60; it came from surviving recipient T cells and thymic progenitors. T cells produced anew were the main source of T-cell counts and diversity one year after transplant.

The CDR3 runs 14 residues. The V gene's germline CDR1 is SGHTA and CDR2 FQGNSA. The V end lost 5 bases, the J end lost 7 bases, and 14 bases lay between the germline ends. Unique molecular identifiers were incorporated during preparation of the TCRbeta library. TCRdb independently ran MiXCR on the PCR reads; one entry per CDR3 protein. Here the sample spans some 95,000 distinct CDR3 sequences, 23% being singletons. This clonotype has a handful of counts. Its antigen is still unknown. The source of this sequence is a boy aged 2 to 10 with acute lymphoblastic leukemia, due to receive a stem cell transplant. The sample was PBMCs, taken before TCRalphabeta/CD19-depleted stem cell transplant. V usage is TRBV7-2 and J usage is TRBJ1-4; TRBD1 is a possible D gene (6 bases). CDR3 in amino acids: CASSPQGGTEKLFF. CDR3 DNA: TGTGCCAGCAGCCCACAGGGAGGTACTGAAAAACTGTTTTTT.